The rows below give T cell receptor beta chains drawn from one sample of a study of STAT5B mutations in CD4+ large granular lymphocyte leukemia. The data were produced by immunoSEQ multiplex PCR, yet TCRdb's version contains in-frame clones alone and is incomplete. This table holds 3,000 to 4,000 clones, around four fifths found once. Source material: PBMCs. The receptors stem from a man aged 55 to 70 with CD4+ T-cell large granular lymphocyte leukemia. Each CDR3 is given with its conserved first and last residue. Fields, in order: D gene, J gene, CDR3 length, V gene, clone size, CDR3 protein, CDR3 DNA. A D gene is named only where the DNA matches it firmly. Rows may omit the clone size; those that give it use once, few, many or a size class.

d_gene: NA
j_gene: TRBJ1-2
len: 18
v_gene: TRBV2
abundance: once
CDR3aa: CASSKVGGEYMGGYGYTF
CDR3nt: TGTGCCAGCAGTAAAGTTGGGGGCGAGTATATGGGGGGCTATGGCTACACCTTC

d_gene: NA
j_gene: TRBJ1-1
len: 14
v_gene: TRBV10-1
abundance: NA
CDR3aa: CASSESAGDTEAFF
CDR3nt: TGCGCCAGCAGTGAGTCAGCGGGGGACACTGAAGCTTTCTTT

d_gene: NA
j_gene: TRBJ2-1
len: 15
v_gene: TRBV7-8
abundance: NA
CDR3aa: CASSFTVLSYNEQFF
CDR3nt: TGTGCCAGCAGCTTTACAGTATTATCCTACAATGAGCAGTTCTTC

d_gene: NA
j_gene: TRBJ2-3
len: 13
v_gene: TRBV6-5
abundance: once
CDR3aa: CASSALGADTQYF
CDR3nt: TGTGCCAGCAGTGCACTGGGGGCAGATACGCAGTATTTT

d_gene: TRBD2
j_gene: TRBJ2-3
len: 14
v_gene: TRBV6-1
abundance: NA
CDR3aa: CASSDSGGTDTQYF
CDR3nt: TGTGCCAGCAGTGATAGCGGGGGGACAGATACGCAGTATTTT

d_gene: NA
j_gene: TRBJ2-3
len: 15
v_gene: TRBV7-2
abundance: NA
CDR3aa: CASSDWEIQGNTQYF
CDR3nt: TGTGCCAGCAGCGATTGGGAGATACAGGGAAACACGCAGTATTTT

d_gene: TRBD2
j_gene: TRBJ2-5
len: 17
v_gene: TRBV11-3
abundance: NA
CDR3aa: CASSLDHASGVGETQYF
CDR3nt: TGTGCCAGCAGCTTAGATCATGCTAGCGGGGTGGGAGAGACCCAGTACTTC

d_gene: TRBD2
j_gene: TRBJ2-5
len: 15
v_gene: TRBV4-1
abundance: NA
CDR3aa: CASSQEPGGGETQYF
CDR3nt: TGCGCCAGCAGCCAAGAGCCGGGAGGAGGAGAGACCCAGTACTTC

d_gene: NA
j_gene: TRBJ1-1
len: 13
v_gene: TRBV6-5
abundance: NA
CDR3aa: CASIGRGNTEAFF
CDR3nt: TGTGCCAGCATAGGGCGAGGGAACACTGAAGCTTTCTTT

d_gene: TRBD1
j_gene: TRBJ1-2
len: 13
v_gene: TRBV27
abundance: NA
CDR3aa: CASSLGQGSGYTF
CDR3nt: TGTGCCAGCAGTCTCGGACAGGGGAGTGGCTACACCTTC

d_gene: TRBD2
j_gene: TRBJ2-3
len: 15
v_gene: TRBV4-1
abundance: NA
CDR3aa: CASSRLAGDIDTQYF
CDR3nt: TGCGCCAGCAGCCGACTAGCGGGGGACATAGATACGCAGTATTTT